This T cell receptor (beta chain) is drawn from a study of blood T cell repertoires in COVID-19. Overall study context: Italy, Spain and the United States were the sources of the convalescent and acute COVID-19 samples. From T cells, B-cell-depleted T cells, or PBMCs came the material, which was cDNA or gDNA.

The CDR3 is 15 residues long. V was clipped by 1 base and J by 1 base, with 11 bases between them. CDR1 and CDR2 from the germline V gene are KGHSH and LQKENI. In the original workflow: Cell counts per sample came from amplifying reference gene primers. Repertoires were generated with immunoSEQ multiplex PCR, while TCRdb's copy carries only in-frame clones and drops some. Clone size and the V and J calls come from that table; the DNA yielded D and trimming. This sample has about 250,000 clones, with 86% found just once. The genes are TRBV18 and TRBJ2-7, with D uncertain. The TCR was taken from a woman aged 55-75 years who had recovered from COVID-19. The sample comprised peripheral blood. CDR3 protein: CASSPLTARSYEQYF. The CDR3 DNA follows: TGTGCCAGCTCACCACTTACGGCTAGGTCCTACGAGCAGTACTTC.